The next 21 T cell receptor beta chains were all read from a single sample in a study of OX40 agonist ivuxolimab in advanced cancers. The repertoire was sequenced with immunoSEQ multiplex PCR; TCRdb's copy has only in-frame clones and lacks some. In the table there are tens of thousands of clones, roughly 84% of which are singletons. The sample was CD4+ or CD8+ T cells sorted from blood, taken in a trial of the OX40 agonist ivuxolimab. These receptors all stem from an adult with an advanced solid tumor such as melanoma, head and neck, liver or kidney cancer.

There are a few counts of this clone. V gene TRBV19 combines with J gene TRBJ1-1; TRBD1 is a possible D gene (5 bases). The CDR3 is made up of 13 amino acids. In germline, CDR1 is LNHDA, CDR2 SQIVND (reference sequence). The V end lost 5 bases, the J end lost 4 bases, and 11 bases lay between the germline ends. CDR3 coding DNA: TGTGCCAGTAGTTGGGGGATTAGCACTGAAGCTTTCTTT. As protein: CASSWGISTEAFF.

The chain recombines TRBV19 with TRBJ1-6; unclear D gene. Germline V gene data show CDR1 as LNHDA and CDR2 as SQIVND (reference sequence). V gave up 2 bases and J gave up 7 bases, with 9 bases separating them. The CDR3 contains 14 residues. CDR3 sequence reads: CASSIYVRNSPLHF. Here the CDR3 DNA reads TGTGCCAGTAGTATATATGTGAGGAATTCACCCCTCCACTTT.

V is TRBV2 and J is TRBJ2-5, with 7 bases aligning to TRBD1. Gene TRBJ2-7 matches the end of the DNA better, so the J call may be wrong. The CDR3 spans 14 residues. Germline CDR1 reads SNHLY; CDR2 reads FYNNEI. CDR3 region: CASSIPGTVYEQYF. In nucleotides, the CDR3 is TGTGCCAGCAGTATACCCGGGACAGTCTACGAGCAGTACTTC.

For this clone: The junction departs from the called germline gene at one end, perhaps through a read error. The V gene is TRBV2, the J gene TRBJ1-6; perhaps TRBD1 as D (5 bases). CDR1 SNHLY and CDR2 FYNNEI come from the germline V gene. The CDR3 has 12 amino acids. CDR3 in DNA: TGTGCCGGCGGGGAGGGGAAAACCGCACAGGTCTTT. Translation: CAGGEGKTAQVF.

CDR3 protein: CASSQRDRGFTEAFF. The CDR3 bases are TGTGCCAGCAGCCAGAGGGACAGGGGATTCACTGAAGCTTTCTTT. The chain combines TRBV9 with TRBJ1-1; 10 bases are shared with TRBD1. The V and J ends lost 4 bases and 4 bases, in that order; junction bases with no gene match: 7. Germline V gene sequence: CDR1 SGDLS, CDR2 YYNGEE. The CDR3 is made up of 15 amino acids. Drawing the rest from reference TRBV9 and TRBJ1-1, the complete variable domain is DSGVTQTPKHLITATGQRVTLRCSPRSGDLSVYWYQQSLDQGLQFLIQYYNGEERAKGNILERFSAQQFPDLHSELNLSSLELGDSALYFCASSQRDRGFTEAFFGQGTRLTVV.

With respect to this clone: One junction end disagrees with the germline gene, perhaps due to a read error. J is TRBJ1-5 and V is TRBV27; D is ambiguous. This CDR3 comprises 19 residues. Germline V lookup: CDR1 MNHEY, CDR2 SMNVEV (reference sequence). The CDR3, as DNA: TGTGCCGGCAGTCTGACCGGGCCCAGGCCCCTTTATAGCAATCAGCCCCAGCATTTT. It translates to CAGSLTGPRPLYSNQPQHF.

The chain couples TRBV5-8 to TRBJ1-2; D remains ambiguous. This CDR3 region has 13 residues. With 1 base removed from V and 4 bases from J, the gap between germline ends came to 8 bases. Germline values: CDR1 SGHTS, CDR2 YDEGEE. CDR3 residues: CASSLRVLYGYTF. The CDR3 DNA is TGTGCCAGCAGCTTGAGGGTCCTCTATGGCTACACCTTC.

The rearrangement joins TRBV2 to TRBJ1-6, with TRBD1 matching 11 bases. The CDR3 consists of 14 residues. Trimming took 7 bases from V and 8 from J; bases not matched to a gene: 4. The germline V gene has CDR1 SNHLY and CDR2 FYNNEI. The CDR3 is CASMRGQGDSPLHF. In nucleotides, the CDR3 is TGTGCCAGCATGAGGGGACAGGGGGATTCACCCCTCCACTTT.

V and J are TRBV27 and TRBJ2-2, with no clear D. The CDR3 loop spans 14 amino acids. Germline loops: CDR1 MNHEY, CDR2 SMNVEV (reference sequence). Between the trimmed V and J ends, which lost 5 bases and 2 bases, there was a span of 9 bases. CDR3 DNA: TGTGCCAGCAGTGCAGGAGTTAACACCGGGGAGCTGTTTTTT. This gives the protein CASSAGVNTGELFF.

The V and J genes are TRBV10-1 and TRBJ1-6, with 7 bases identical to TRBD1. The CDR3 has 15 amino acids. Germline lookup yields CDR1 WNHNN and CDR2 SYGVQD (reference sequence). J lost 9 bases, V lost 3 bases, and 8 bases had no gene match. This chain's CDR3 is CASSEDRDGTSPLHF. CDR3 coding DNA: TGCGCCAGCAGTGAAGACAGGGATGGAACTTCACCCCTCCACTTT.

In its sample, this clone was seen once. The gene calls are TRBV6-5 and TRBJ1-1; D is undetermined. This CDR3 is 13 amino acids long. Germline-derived CDR1 and CDR2 are MNHEY and SVGAGI. With 2 bases removed from V and 2 bases from J, the gap between germline ends came to 6 bases. The CDR3 protein is CASSYRHNTEAFF. The CDR3 DNA sequence: TGTGCCAGCAGTTACCGGCATAACACTGAAGCTTTCTTT.

The gene calls are TRBV2 and TRBJ1-1; maybe TRBD1 (5 bases). V was cut by 8 bases and J by 6 bases, with 13 bases left in between. From germline, CDR1 is SNHLY and CDR2 FYNNEI. The CDR3 has 12 amino acids. CDR3 in amino acids: CASWGLNAEAFF. The CDR3 DNA follows: TGTGCCAGCTGGGGGTTAAACGCTGAAGCTTTCTTT.

The DNA of the CDR3 is TGTGCCAGCAGCTTTGGTGAGAACACTGAAGCTTTCTTT. Protein product: CASSFGENTEAFF. The chain carries TRBV11-1 and TRBJ1-1; no clear D. Germline V gene lookup returns CDR1 SGHAT and CDR2 FQDESV (reference sequence). The CDR3 extends over 13 amino acids. V was cut by 3 bases and J by 1 base, with 6 bases left in between. The variable domain in full, with the rest retrieved from reference TRBV11-1 and TRBJ1-1, is EAEVAQSPRYKITEKSQAVAFWCDPISGHATLYWYRQILGQGPELLVQFQDESVVDDSQLPKDRFSAERLKGVDSTLKIQPAELGDSAMYLCASSFGENTEAFFGQGTRLTVV.

This rearrangement joins TRBV27 to TRBJ2-4; TRBD1 might be the D (6 bases). CDR1 and CDR2 from the germline V gene are MNHEY and SMNVEV (reference sequence). V lost 5 bases, J lost 0 bases, and 17 bases lay in between. The CDR3 is 17 amino acids. CDR3 nucleotide sequence: TGTGCCAGCAGTCCACACCTCAGGGGAGAAGCCAAAAACATTCAGTACTTC. Its protein product is CASSPHLRGEAKNIQYF.

The J gene is TRBJ1-4, the V gene TRBV30; tentative D call: TRBD1 (5 bases). Per the germline V gene, CDR1 is GTSNPN and CDR2 is SVGIG (reference sequence). V lost 2 bases, J lost 3 bases, and 13 bases lay in between. The CDR3 consists of 15 residues. This CDR3 is CAWSWGAGANEKLFF. DNA of the CDR3: TGTGCCTGGAGTTGGGGCGCCGGGGCTAATGAAAAACTGTTTTTT.

V and J are TRBV7-8 and TRBJ2-7, with a possible D match to TRBD1 (6 bases). CDR1 is SGHVS and CDR2 is FQNEAQ in the germline V gene. Between the trimmed V and J ends, which lost 5 bases and 4 bases, there was a span of 21 bases. The CDR3 covers 16 residues. CDR3 bases: TGTGCCAGCAGCGACAATAACAGGGAAGTAACGTACGAGCAGTACTTC. Residues: CASSDNNREVTYEQYF.

This clone was seen a few times. The chain carries TRBV2 and TRBJ1-5, with 8 bases lining up with TRBD1. V lost 5 bases, J lost 11 bases, and 2 bases stayed unmatched. The CDR3 length is 11 residues. Looked up from germline, CDR1 is SNHLY and CDR2 is FYNNEI. The CDR3 here is CASSLQGAQHF. Written as DNA, the CDR3 is TGTGCCAGCAGTCTACAGGGGGCCCAGCATTTT.

J is TRBJ1-1 and V is TRBV7-9; D gene ambiguous. Trimming shortened V by 6 bases and J by 2 bases, and 10 bases separated the two germline ends. CDR1 SEHNR and CDR2 FQNEAQ come from the germline V gene (reference sequence). The CDR3 runs 13 residues. CDR3 in DNA: TGTGCCAGCAGTTTTCAGGAAAACACTGAAGCTTTCTTT. Translated, it gives CASSFQENTEAFF.

The rearrangement uses TRBV6-6 and TRBJ1-1; D possibly corresponds to TRBD1 (5 bases). This CDR3 is 15 amino acids long. Per the germline V gene, CDR1 is MNHNY and CDR2 is SVGAGI (reference sequence). Trimming took off 0 bases at V and 4 bases at J, with 12 bases between the two ends. CDR3 in DNA: TGTGCCAGCAGTTACTCGCTCCGGGGGGGCACTGAAGCTTTCTTT. Translating gives CASSYSLRGGTEAFF.

The V and J genes are TRBV4-2 and TRBJ2-1; D is undetermined. Between the trimmed V and J ends, which lost 4 bases and 2 bases, there was a span of 15 bases. Looked up from germline, CDR1 is LGHNA and CDR2 is YNFKEQ. This CDR3 spans 16 amino acids. CDR3 nucleotide sequence: TGTGCCAGCAGCCCCAACGAGATAGCCGCCTACAATGAGCAGTTCTTC. Its translation is CASSPNEIAAYNEQFF.

This chain connects TRBV7-9 to TRBJ1-3; 9 bases match TRBD1. Germline V gene sequence: CDR1 SEHNR, CDR2 FQNEAQ (reference sequence). CDR3 length equals 17 residues. V shed 4 bases and J 1 base; nucleotides not matched to a gene: 8. The CDR3 loop is CASSSGQGRTSGNTIYF. CDR3 nucleotides: TGTGCCAGCAGCTCGGGACAGGGAAGGACTTCTGGAAACACCATATATTTT.